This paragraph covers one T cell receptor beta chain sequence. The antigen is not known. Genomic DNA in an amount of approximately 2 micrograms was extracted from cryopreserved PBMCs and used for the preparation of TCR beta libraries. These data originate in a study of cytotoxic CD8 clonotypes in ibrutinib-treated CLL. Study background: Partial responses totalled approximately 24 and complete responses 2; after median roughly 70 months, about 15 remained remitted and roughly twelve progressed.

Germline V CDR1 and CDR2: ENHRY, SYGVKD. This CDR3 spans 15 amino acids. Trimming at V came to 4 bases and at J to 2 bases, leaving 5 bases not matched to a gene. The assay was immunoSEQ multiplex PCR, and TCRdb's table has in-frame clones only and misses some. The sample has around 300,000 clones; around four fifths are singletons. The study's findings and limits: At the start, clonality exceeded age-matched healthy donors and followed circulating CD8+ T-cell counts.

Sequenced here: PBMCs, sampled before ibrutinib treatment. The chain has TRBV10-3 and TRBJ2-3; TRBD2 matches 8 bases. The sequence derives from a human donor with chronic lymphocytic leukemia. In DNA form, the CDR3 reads TGTGCCATCAGTGGCGGGACTAGAAACACAGATACGCAGTATTTT. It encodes CAISGGTRNTDTQYF.